The present TCR beta chain was sequenced within a study of cytomegalovirus exposure and HLA in healthy donors. Per the germline V gene, CDR1 is MDHEN and CDR2 is SYDVKM. Losses at the gene ends were 5 bases for V and 2 bases for J; bases not matched to a gene: 5. The CDR3 is 14 amino acids. Primers: 60 Vbeta forward and 13 Jbeta reverse. Repertoires were generated with immunoSEQ multiplex PCR, while TCRdb's copy carries only in-frame clones and drops some. The table shows under 150,000 clones, with about 64% occurring only once. This clonotype was sampled from a young man in good health and CMV-seropositive. This chain uses TRBV28 with TRBJ2-7; the match to TRBD1 covers 8 bases. The sequenced material came from PBMCs. CDR3 protein: CASSRAGGPYEQYF. The CDR3 nucleotides read TGTGCCAGCAGTAGGGCAGGGGGCCCCTACGAGCAGTACTTC.